This T cell receptor (beta chain) was obtained from a study of T cell changes during pregnancy in multiple sclerosis. V lost 8 bases to trimming and J lost 0 bases, with 14 bases between them. Germline V gene data show CDR1 as MNHNY and CDR2 as SVGAGI (reference sequence). The CDR3 has 15 residues. Sequenced by immunoSEQ multiplex PCR; TCRdb stores in-frame clones only, minus some. The table has over 70,000 clones, 90% to 95% seen once. This clone was recorded once. The source of this sequence is a female donor with multiple sclerosis, enrolled in a pregnancy study. The J gene is TRBJ1-3, the V gene TRBV6-6; D unresolved. This material consisted of peripheral blood, taken in the first trimester of pregnancy. CDR3 sequence: CASCQAPISGNTIYF. CDR3 nucleotides: TGTGCCAGCTGTCAAGCCCCGATCTCTGGAAACACCATATATTTT.